This TCR beta chain was found in a study of blood T cell repertoires in COVID-19. Study context: There were acute and convalescent COVID-19 samples, and they came from the United States, Italy and Spain.

Per the authors' pipeline: It was from reference gene primer amplification that nucleated cell counts were estimated. Assay used: immunoSEQ multiplex PCR; TCRdb lists only in-frame clones, some missing. The D gene and trimming were derived from the DNA, and the V and J assignments and clone size from that table. This table holds 200,000 to 250,000 clones, 70% to 90% found once. Residents of 24 US areas, aged about 18 to 100 years, made up the participants. This TCR derives from a woman in her forties with acute COVID-19. Sequenced material: PBMCs or T cells enriched from blood (not recorded which).

CDR3 DNA: TGTGCCAGCAGTGAGGACCGGAGGGATACTGAAGCTTTCTTT. Protein: CASSEDRRDTEAFF. This chain joins TRBV6-1 and TRBJ1-1; D uncertain. Germline V gene sequence: CDR1 MNHNS, CDR2 SASEGT. The V end was cut by 3 bases, the J end by 5 bases, with 13 bases between. The CDR3 consists of 14 residues.